This entry describes one T cell receptor beta chain. What it binds is not known. Clones were sequenced by immunoSEQ multiplex PCR, and TCRdb holds only the in-frame ones, with some missing. The data contain some 150,000 clones, roughly 84% of them singletons. These data belong to a study of radiation and T cells in renal cell carcinoma. Points from the study as a whole: Pretreatment tumor biopsies were lacking, so baseline clonotypes are unknown.

Documented time point: baseline pretreatment blood. Sample treatment: 15 Gy SBRT to primary tumor, nephrectomy 4 weeks later. The sequencing here drew on blood, taken from a patient whose treatment included radiotherapy and nephrectomy. This receptor was taken from a woman in her 50s with renal cell carcinoma.

CDR3 bases: TGTGCCAGCTCACCTGAAACAGGGGGCAATGGATCACCCCTCCACTTT. This sequence encodes CASSPETGGNGSPLHF. The chain uses TRBV18 and TRBJ1-6, with 9 bases identical to TRBD1. The CDR3 spans 16 residues. CDR1 and CDR2 (germline): KGHSH, LQKENI. The trim removed 3 bases at V and 10 bases at J, leaving 10 bases unmatched.